The 4 T cell receptor beta chains below come from one sample, sequenced in a study of vaccination and CD4 T cells after COVID-19. Cultured CD4+ T cell DNA underwent sequencing with the Oncomine TCR Beta short-read assay. Each CDR3 protein gets one entry after TCRdb re-called the PCR reads with MiXCR. The sample includes about 19,000 distinct CDR3 sequences, around 42% of them seen just once. Treatment in this sample: roughly 11-day PBMC culture with coronavirus spike peptide pools or control peptides (ViraFEST assay). No antigen has been identified for these receptors. Sequencing used cultured CD4+ T cells from blood. These receptors were obtained from a human donor with COVID-19.

The chain employs TRBV7-2 and TRBJ2-7; no reliable D call. From germline, CDR1 is SGHTA and CDR2 FQGNSA. The ends were cut back, 3 bases at V and 4 bases at J, with 13 bases in the middle. The CDR3 has 14 residues. CDR3 residues: CASSLEPTPYEQYF. DNA of the CDR3: TGTGCCAGCAGCTTGGAGCCTACCCCTTACGAGCAGTACTTC.

In its sample, this clonotype was seen a few times. V usage is TRBV7-3 and J usage is TRBJ2-3; D not certain. CDR1 is SGHTA, CDR2 FQGTGA, per germline. Trimming stripped 5 bases from V and 0 bases from J, with 9 bases between. This CDR3 contains 14 residues. The CDR3 nucleotides read TGTGCCAGCAGCCCGACGGACAGCACAGATACGCAGTATTTT. Protein product: CASSPTDSTDTQYF.

This clonotype has a handful of counts. The V and J genes are TRBV20-1 and TRBJ1-5; 10 bases fit TRBD1. Germline-derived CDR1 and CDR2 are DFQATT and SNEGSKA (reference sequence). The V segment lost 3 bases and the J segment 7 bases; nucleotides outside the gene matches: 12. The length of the CDR3 is 16 residues. The chain's CDR3 is CSARIGDRGRGQPQHF. CDR3 coding DNA: TGCAGTGCTAGGATCGGGGACAGGGGTCGCGGACAGCCCCAGCATTTT.

This clonotype appeared once. For the CDR3, the DNA is TGTGCCAGCAGTGAAGCTTACCGCATCAGCCCCACTGAAGCTTTCTTT. It translates to CASSEAYRISPTEAFF. The chain is built from TRBV6-1 and TRBJ1-1, with D uncertain. In germline, CDR1 is MNHNS, CDR2 SASEGT. The CDR3 covers 16 residues. With 0 bases removed from V and 4 bases from J, the gap between germline ends came to 15 bases.